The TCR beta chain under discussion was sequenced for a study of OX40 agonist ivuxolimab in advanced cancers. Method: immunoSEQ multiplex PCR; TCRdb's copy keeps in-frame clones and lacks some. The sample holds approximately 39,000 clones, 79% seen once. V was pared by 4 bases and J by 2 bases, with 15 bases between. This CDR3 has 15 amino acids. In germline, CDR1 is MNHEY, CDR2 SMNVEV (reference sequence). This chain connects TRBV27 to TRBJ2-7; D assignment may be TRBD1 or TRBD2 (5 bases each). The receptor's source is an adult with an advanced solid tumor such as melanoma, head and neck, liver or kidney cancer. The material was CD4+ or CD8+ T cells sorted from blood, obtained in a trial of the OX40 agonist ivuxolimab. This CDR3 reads CASSSPGRGPYEQYF. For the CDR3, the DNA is TGTGCCAGCAGTTCCCCGGGACGAGGACCCTACGAGCAGTACTTC.